Listed below are T cell receptor beta chains from one sample, sequenced in a study of CD8 T cells in ankylosing spondylitis. TCRdb re-derived calls from the 5' RACE reads in MiXCR, one entry per CDR3 protein. Of around 39,000 distinct CDR3 sequences listed, more than 15% are singletons. Specimen: blood. Receptors were obtained from a male donor with ankylosing spondylitis or in good health (not recorded which). Both conserved end residues are part of each CDR3. A D gene is named only where the DNA matches it firmly. Only part of the rows carry a size: once, few, many, or a class if the clone is expanded.

clone_size cdr3_length d_call j_call v_call cdr3_nt cdr3_aa
NA 17 TRBD2 TRBJ2-3 TRBV28 TGTGCCAGCAGTATTTGGACTAGCGGGAGAGAAGCAGATACGCAGTATTTT CASSIWTSGREADTQYF
few 13 NA TRBJ1-5 TRBV12-3/TRBV12-4 TGTGCCAGCAGTGGGGCAGGGGAACAGCCCCAGCATTTT CASSGAGEQPQHF
few 14 NA TRBJ1-1 TRBV27 TGTGCCAGCAGTTTACCGGGAGCGAACACTGAAGCTTTCTTT CASSLPGANTEAFF
few 15 NA TRBJ1-4 TRBV2 TGTGCCAGCAGTGCGAGACCGATGGCTAATGAAAAACTGTTTTTT CASSARPMANEKLFF
NA 18 NA TRBJ2-4 TRBV20-1 TGCAGTGCTAGAGTGGCGGGAGAGGGGGCACGAGGCAAAAACATTCAGTACTTC CSARVAGEGARGKNIQYF
NA 11 NA TRBJ2-2 TRBV6-2/TRBV6-3 TGTGCCAGCAGTGGAGTTGGGGAGCTGTTTTTT CASSGVGELFF
NA 13 TRBD2 TRBJ2-5 TRBV7-9 TGTGCCAGCAATCTAGCGGGGTACGAGACCCAGTACTTC CASNLAGYETQYF
few 14 TRBD1 TRBJ2-7 TRBV10-3 TGTGCCATTAATTCCGGGACAGGTACCTACGAGCAGTACTTC CAINSGTGTYEQYF
NA 14 NA TRBJ1-6 TRBV12-3/TRBV12-4 TGTGCCAGCAGTCTACAGGGTGCGATTTCACCCCTCCACTTT CASSLQGAISPLHF
NA 14 NA TRBJ1-1 TRBV28 TGTGCCAGCAGGTCCCAGGGTAAGGACACTGAAGCTTTCTTT CASRSQGKDTEAFF
few 14 TRBD1 TRBJ2-7 TRBV4-3 TGCGCCAGCAGCCGGGACAGGATAAGCTACGAGCAGTACTTC CASSRDRISYEQYF
NA 11 NA TRBJ2-2 TRBV10-3 TGTGCCATCATGGGGAACGGGGAGCTGTTTTTT CAIMGNGELFF
NA 15 NA TRBJ2-2 TRBV24-1 TGTGCCACCAGTGCCCAAGCGGACTACACCGGGGAGCTGTTTTTT CATSAQADYTGELFF
NA 13 NA TRBJ1-1 TRBV7-2 TGTGCCAGCAGCTTACATTTGAACACTGAAGCTTTCTTT CASSLHLNTEAFF
NA 16 TRBD1 TRBJ2-3 TRBV4-3 TGCGCCAGCAGCCAAGGGTCAGGGGGAGGCACAGATACGCAGTATTTT CASSQGSGGGTDTQYF
NA 11 NA TRBJ2-5 TRBV30 TGTGCCTGGAGTGACGGAGAGACCCAGTACTTC CAWSDGETQYF
few 14 TRBD1 TRBJ2-2 TRBV28 TGTGCCAGTTCGGGACAGGGGTACACCGGGGAGCTGTTTTTT CASSGQGYTGELFF
few 15 NA TRBJ2-3 TRBV12-3/TRBV12-4 TGTGCCAGCAGCCCAACTACGGGTAGCACAGATACGCAGTATTTT CASSPTTGSTDTQYF
few 17 TRBD2 TRBJ2-3 TRBV7-2 TGTGCCAGCAGCCCGAGGACTAGCGGGAGGGCCGCAGATACGCAGTATTTT CASSPRTSGRAADTQYF
NA 16 TRBD2 TRBJ2-1 TRBV25-1 TGTGCCAGCAGTGGCCCAACTAGCGGGGGGGCCAATGAGCAGTTCTTC CASSGPTSGGANEQFF
few 12 NA TRBJ2-1 TRBV29-1 TGCAGCGTCCTTGGGGCCTACAATGAGCAGTTCTTC CSVLGAYNEQFF
few 15 NA TRBJ2-3 TRBV5-1 TGCGCCAGCAGCTTGAGAACGGCTAGCACAGATACGCAGTATTTT CASSLRTASTDTQYF
NA 14 TRBD1 TRBJ2-1 TRBV11-2 TGTGCCAGCAGTACCGGACAGGGGGCTGGTGAGCAGTTCTTC CASSTGQGAGEQFF
NA 13 NA TRBJ2-1 TRBV12-3/TRBV12-4 TGTGCCAGCAGCCAGGGATTCTACAATGAGCAGTTCTTC CASSQGFYNEQFF
few 15 TRBD1 TRBJ2-2 TRBV30 TGTGCCTGGAGTATTGACAGGGGAGGCACCGGGGAGCTGTTTTTT CAWSIDRGGTGELFF
few 16 TRBD1 TRBJ2-2 TRBV20-1 TGCAGTGCTAGAGATCTAGGACAGGGGTCCACCGGGGAGCTGTTTTTT CSARDLGQGSTGELFF